These T cell receptor beta chains were read from a single sample in a study of CD8+CD57+ T cells in acquired aplastic anemia. MiXCR, applied by TCRdb to the reads, yields one record per CDR3 protein. The sample shows about 190,000 distinct CDR3 sequences, around 59% of them seen only once. The sample consisted of sorted CD4+, CD8+, or CD8+CD57+ T cells (not recorded which) from PBMCs. The source is a human donor in good health, serving as a control. Both conserved end residues are trimmed from each CDR3. Fields, in order: J gene, clone size, V gene, CDR3 protein. Only part of the rows carry a size: once, few, many, or a class if the clone is expanded.

>TRBJ1-6|NA|TRBV11-1
ASSLAGTVGSPLH
>TRBJ2-2|many|TRBV11-2
ASTKLGQNTGELF
>TRBJ1-2|many|TRBV19
AAKGAGYT
>TRBJ1-2|once|TRBV7-2
ASSRQEIYGYT
>TRBJ1-1|once|TRBV29-1
SVDSLRAEAF
>TRBJ1-6|NA|TRBV19
ASSASGQKGAIGSPLH
>TRBJ2-7|NA|TRBV5-1
ASSLEAASYEQY
>TRBJ2-1|few|TRBV7-9
ASSSPSNTNNEQF
>TRBJ1-6|NA|TRBV2
ASMGAGGLISPLH
>TRBJ2-5|once|TRBV29-1
SVEVGGGGGQY
>TRBJ2-3|many|TRBV20-1
SARGHPGDTDTQY
>TRBJ1-6|many|TRBV5-1
ASTLRSIGLSGGRRNSPLH
>TRBJ2-5|many|TRBV3-1
ASSRQGEETQY
>TRBJ2-2|NA|TRBV5-4
ASSEVEWAGTAGEPF
>TRBJ2-3|NA|TRBV20-1
SAPLSDTQY
>TRBJ2-5|NA|TRBV10-3
AISQTGGNGETQY
>TRBJ2-3|many|TRBV10-3
AIAGGQGGTDTQY
>TRBJ2-7|NA|TRBV10-3
AISESGSDRDAH
>TRBJ2-7|many|TRBV5-5
ASSPNPILYEQY
>TRBJ2-3|NA|TRBV20-1
SAPVGDTQY
>TRBJ2-6|NA|TRBV7-6
ASSLGGVLT
>TRBJ2-7|NA|TRBV7-2
ASSLDGDGRRYEQY
>TRBJ1-3|few|TRBV9
ATSGGGSGNTIY
>TRBJ1-1|many|TRBV7-3
ASSVGAMNTEAF
>TRBJ1-1|NA|TRBV28
ASSLQNAEAF
>TRBJ2-5|NA|TRBV12-3/TRBV12-4
ASSSPGTPETQY
>TRBJ2-1|few|TRBV12-3/TRBV12-4
ASSYRDRDLNEQF
>TRBJ1-2|many|TRBV5-6
ASIPWSRNYGYT
>TRBJ2-5|NA|TRBV9
ASSGRGRKETQY